The 30 T cell receptor beta chains presented below share a single source sample, sequenced in a study of shared clonotypes between healthy human individuals. Sequencing used immunoSEQ multiplex PCR; TCRdb keeps in-frame clones, though not all of them. This sample has roughly 1 million clones, with more than 60% found just once. The sample was memory CD4+ T cells sorted from blood. The sample's subset: CD45RA-negative fraction. These receptor sequences come from a man in his late teens or twenties in good health.

The DNA for the CDR3 is TGTGCCAGCAGTTCAATGTGGGACACCGGGGAGCTGTTTTTT. Translation gives CASSSMWDTGELFF. V gene TRBV27 combines with J gene TRBJ2-2; D is unclear. V shed 4 bases and J shed 3 bases, with 9 bases lying between them. This CDR3 has 14 amino acids. Germline loops: CDR1 MNHEY, CDR2 SMNVEV (reference sequence).

The CDR3 DNA follows: TGCAGCGTTGGTTGGGTAGCGGGAGGGTCCCAGCGCTACGAGCAGTACTTC. Encoded protein: CSVGWVAGGSQRYEQYF. This chain connects TRBV29-1 to TRBJ2-7, with 11 bases aligning to TRBD2. This CDR3 spans 17 amino acids. V dropped 4 bases and J dropped 3; count of bases not matched to a gene: 14. Germline V lookup: CDR1 SQVTM, CDR2 ANQGSEA.

About this clone itself: Other nucleotide sequences in the sample specify the same CDR3. The chain employs TRBV14 and TRBJ2-7, with D unclear. Germline CDR1 is SGHDN and CDR2 is FVKESK. The CDR3 runs to 13 residues. The V end lost 3 bases, the J end lost 2 bases, and 8 bases lay between the germline ends. CDR3 protein: CASSHQSAYEQYF. The CDR3 nucleotides are TGTGCCAGCAGCCATCAGAGCGCCTACGAGCAGTACTTC.

The J gene is TRBJ1-6, the V gene TRBV5-1; 10 positions agree with TRBD1. Germline V CDR1 and CDR2: SGHRS, YFSETQ. CDR3 length equals 15 residues. V was clipped by 5 bases and J by 7 bases; unmatched bases: 6. The chain's CDR3 is CASRGGQGDNSPLHF. The CDR3 nucleotides are TGCGCCAGCAGGGGTGGACAGGGGGACAATTCACCCCTCCACTTT.

The rearrangement links TRBV7-2 to TRBJ2-7; no firm D call. Per the germline V gene, CDR1 is SGHTA and CDR2 is FQGNSA. V was pared by 4 bases and J by 3 bases, with 10 bases between. The CDR3 is 13 residues long. In DNA, the CDR3 is TGTGCCAGCAGCTCCCAGTTTCTCTACGAGCAGTACTTC. It specifies CASSSQFLYEQYF.

V usage is TRBV28 and J usage is TRBJ1-1; no definite D call. Per germline, CDR1 MDHEN and CDR2 SYDVKM. Trimming removed 3 bases from V and 6 bases from J, with 8 bases in between. There are 12 residues in the CDR3. This CDR3 reads CASSFKGAEAFF. The CDR3 DNA reads TGTGCCAGCAGTTTTAAGGGAGCTGAAGCTTTCTTT.

The chain links TRBV2 to TRBJ1-3; no clear D gene. Germline V CDR1 and CDR2: SNHLY, FYNNEI. V was clipped by 7 bases and J by 4 bases, with 5 bases between them. CDR3 size: 11 residues. CDR3 amino acids: CASTAGNTIYF. The CDR3 nucleotides are TGTGCCAGCACCGCAGGAAACACCATATATTTT. The full variable domain, with the rest looked up from reference TRBV2 and TRBJ1-3, is EPEVTQTPSHQVTQMGQEVILRCVPISNHLYFYWYRQILGQKVEFLVSFYNNEISEKSEIFDDQFSVERPDGSNFTLKIRSTKLEDSAMYFCASTAGNTIYFGEGSWLTVV.

The chain is built from TRBV11-2 and TRBJ1-1; 10 bases map to TRBD1. CDR3 size: 16 residues. J lost 1 base, V lost 2 bases, and 4 bases had no gene match. The germline gives CDR1 SGHAT, CDR2 FQNNGV. CDR3 sequence: CASSLRTGGGNTEAFF. The CDR3 DNA follows: TGTGCCAGCAGCTTAAGGACAGGGGGTGGGAACACTGAAGCTTTCTTT. Full variable domain (remainder filled in from reference TRBV11-2 and TRBJ1-1): EAGVAQSPRYKIIEKRQSVAFWCNPISGHATLYWYQQILGQGPKLLIQFQNNGVVDDSQLPKDRFSAERLKGVDSTLKIQPAKLEDSAVYLCASSLRTGGGNTEAFFGQGTRLTVV.

The rearrangement links TRBV15 to TRBJ2-1; 9 bases match TRBD2. Germline assignment: CDR1 LNHNV and CDR2 YYDKDF (reference sequence). V lost 0 bases to trimming and J lost 8 bases; unmatched junction nucleotides: 5. The CDR3 is made up of 15 amino acids. The CDR3 bases are TGTGCCACCAGCAGAGATGCGGTAGCGGGAGATGAGCAGTTCTTC. Encoded protein: CATSRDAVAGDEQFF.

This chain connects TRBV11-2 to TRBJ2-1; TRBD1 matches at 10 bases. This CDR3 contains 17 residues. Germline trimming cut 3 bases from V and 2 bases from J; bases unmatched to any gene: 7. Germline V gives CDR1 SGHAT, CDR2 FQNNGV. The CDR3: CASSFQTGGRTYNEQFF. The CDR3, as DNA: TGTGCCAGCAGCTTCCAGACAGGGGGCCGGACCTACAATGAGCAGTTCTTC.

V is TRBV7-2 and J is TRBJ1-1; TRBD1 aligns across 7 bases. J was trimmed by 4 bases and V by 5 bases; bases with no gene match: 7. This CDR3 is 14 amino acids long. Per the germline V gene, CDR1 is SGHTA and CDR2 is FQGNSA. CDR3 in amino acids: CASSRQGARTEAFF. The CDR3 nucleotides are TGTGCCAGCAGCCGACAGGGCGCGCGCACTGAAGCTTTCTTT.

The gene calls are TRBV7-6 and TRBJ1-4; possible D gene TRBD1, 5 bases. CDR3 length: 15 residues. Germline V gene data show CDR1 as SGHVS and CDR2 as FNYEAQ. Deletions cut 1 base from V and 5 bases from J, with 11 bases between. The CDR3, as DNA: TGTGCCAGCAGCTTAGAGGGGAGGTCCAATGAAAAACTGTTTTTT. It encodes CASSLEGRSNEKLFF. Full variable domain (missing parts from reference TRBV7-6 and TRBJ1-4): GAGVSQSPRYKVTKRGQDVALRCDPISGHVSLYWYRQALGQGPEFLTYFNYEAQQDKSGLPNDRFSAERPEGSISTLTIQRTEQRDSAMYRCASSLEGRSNEKLFFGSGTQLSVL.

This sequence joins TRBV6-6 and TRBJ2-3, with D possibly being TRBD1 or TRBD2 (5 bases each). V was shortened by 6 bases and J by 4 bases, with 14 bases between the two germline ends. This CDR3 region has 14 residues. In germline, CDR1 is MNHNY, CDR2 SVGAGI (reference sequence). The CDR3 loop reads CASRRDRGPDTQYF. Here the CDR3 DNA reads TGTGCCAGCAGAAGGGACCGAGGGCCAGATACGCAGTATTTT.

The chain joins TRBV30 to TRBJ2-7, with 12 nucleotides matching TRBD2. Germline trimming cut 1 base from V and 4 bases from J; bases unmatched to any gene: 8. The CDR3 runs 16 residues. Per germline, CDR1 GTSNPN and CDR2 SVGIG (reference sequence). CDR3 nucleotide sequence: TGTGCCTGGAGTGGAAGACTAGCGGGAGTCGTGTACGAGCAGTACTTC. This codes for CAWSGRLAGVVYEQYF.

The chain joins TRBV2 to TRBJ2-5; D is ambiguous. There are 11 residues in the CDR3. Germline values: CDR1 SNHLY, CDR2 FYNNEI. Trimming cost V 8 bases and J 6 bases, with 10 bases left between them. CDR3 amino acids: CASRQAQTQYF. In DNA, the CDR3 is TGTGCCAGCCGGCAAGCCCAGACCCAGTACTTC.

There are a few counts of this clone. V gene TRBV27 combines with J gene TRBJ2-7; a possible D gene is TRBD1 (7 bases). Trimming removed 5 bases from V and 3 bases from J, with 11 bases in between. This CDR3 region has 13 residues. In germline, CDR1 is MNHEY, CDR2 SMNVEV (reference sequence). CDR3 bases: TGTGCCAGCAGTGCGGGACAGATCTACGAGCAGTACTTC. Amino acid sequence: CASSAGQIYEQYF.

This clone showed up just once. The chain combines TRBV5-1 with TRBJ1-5; 9 bases agree with TRBD1. The V segment lost 4 bases and the J segment 9 bases; nucleotides outside the gene matches: 8. CDR3 length: 14 residues. Germline assignment: CDR1 SGHRS and CDR2 YFSETQ. CDR3 residues: CASSPTGGERPQHF. The CDR3 nucleotides are TGCGCCAGCAGCCCTACAGGGGGCGAAAGGCCCCAGCATTTT.

In DNA, the CDR3 is TGTGCCAGCAGTACAGGACCAAAAAGCAATCAGCCCCAGCATTTT. Amino acids: CASSTGPKSNQPQHF. The J gene is TRBJ1-5, the V gene TRBV6-6, with a tentative D call TRBD1 (5 bases). V was cut by 5 bases and J by 1 base, with 12 bases left in between. The CDR3 runs to 15 residues. CDR1 and CDR2 (germline): MNHNY, SVGAGI (reference sequence).

This clone was counted between two and nine times. V and J are TRBV6-5 and TRBJ2-1; D unresolved. V was pared by 6 bases and J by 7 bases, with 10 bases between. The CDR3 consists of 12 residues. Germline values: CDR1 MNHEY, CDR2 SVGAGI. CDR3 sequence reads: CASRQPPNEQFF. In DNA form, the CDR3 reads TGTGCCAGCAGGCAGCCTCCGAATGAGCAGTTCTTC.

This clone was counted ten times or more. The sample carries other DNA sequences with the same CDR3. The chain links TRBV5-4 to TRBJ2-5; 12 bases are shared with TRBD2. V gave up 4 bases and J gave up 6 bases; unmatched junction bases: 7. Looked up from germline, CDR1 is SGHNT and CDR2 is YYREEE (reference sequence). The CDR3 runs to 15 residues. The chain's CDR3 is CASSPSSGGGKTQYF. The CDR3 DNA reads as TGTGCCAGCAGCCCCTCTAGCGGGGGGGGGAAGACCCAGTACTTC. The entire variable domain, with the rest obtained from reference TRBV5-4 and TRBJ2-5, is as follows: ETGVTQSPTHLIKTRGQQVTLRCSSQSGHNTVSWYQQALGQGPQFIFQYYREEENGRGNFPPRFSGLQFPNYSSELNVNALELDDSALYLCASSPSSGGGKTQYFGPGTRLLVL.

This chain joins TRBV7-9 and TRBJ2-5; 14 bases fit TRBD2. The germline gives CDR1 SEHNR, CDR2 FQNEAQ (reference sequence). CDR3 size: 16 residues. Trimming at V came to 5 bases and at J to 4 bases, leaving 6 bases not matched to a gene. This CDR3 reads CASSKGLAGGIETQYF. In nucleotides, the CDR3 is TGTGCCAGCAGCAAAGGACTAGCGGGAGGTATAGAGACCCAGTACTTC. Together with reference TRBV7-9 and TRBJ2-5, the CDR3 gives the full variable domain: DTGVSQNPRHKITKRGQNVTFRCDPISEHNRLYWYRQTLGQGPEFLTYFQNEAQLEKSRLLSDRFSAERPKGSFSTLEIQRTEQGDSAMYLCASSKGLAGGIETQYFGPGTRLLVL.

The rearrangement links TRBV2 to TRBJ2-3; D gene uncertain. Germline V gene data show CDR1 as SNHLY and CDR2 as FYNNEI. The ends were cut back, 5 bases at V and 6 bases at J, with 15 bases in the middle. The CDR3 runs to 14 residues. The CDR3 region has the DNA TGTGCCAGCAGTCAGGCTAGTGGACCGGATACGCAGTATTTT. The encoded protein is CASSQASGPDTQYF.

Points on this clone: The identical CDR3 is also encoded by other nucleotide sequences in the sample. The V call is TRBV28, the J call TRBJ1-5, with D unresolved. Germline CDR1 reads MDHEN; CDR2 reads SYDVKM. The CDR3 is 14 residues long. Trimming cost V 3 bases and J 4 bases, with 10 bases left between them. CDR3 protein: CASSLGGDNQPQHF. The CDR3 nucleotides are TGTGCCAGCAGTTTGGGCGGAGATAATCAGCCCCAGCATTTT. Filled out from reference TRBV28 and TRBJ1-5, the complete variable domain reads DVKVTQSSRYLVKRTGEKVFLECVQDMDHENMFWYRQDPGLGLRLIYFSYDVKMKEKGDIPEGYSVSREKKERFSLILESASTNQTSMYLCASSLGGDNQPQHFGDGTRLSIL.

The V call is TRBV27, the J call TRBJ1-1, with D perhaps matching TRBD1 (5 bases). The CDR3 is 14 amino acids. V gave up 7 bases and J gave up 1 base, with 13 bases separating them. CDR1 is MNHEY, CDR2 SMNVEV, per germline (reference sequence). The CDR3 loop reads CASKWDGRNTEAFF. The CDR3 DNA is TGTGCCAGCAAATGGGACGGAAGGAACACTGAAGCTTTCTTT.

The rearrangement links TRBV9 to TRBJ1-3; D perhaps matches TRBD1 (5 bases). Trimming left V 3 bases short and J 0 bases short, with 13 bases between. CDR3 length equals 16 residues. CDR1 SGDLS and CDR2 YYNGEE come from the germline V gene. This chain's CDR3 is CASSAGQGLSGNTIYF. CDR3 DNA sequence: TGTGCCAGCAGCGCGGGGCAGGGTCTCTCTGGAAACACCATATATTTT.

In this sample, this clone turned up a few times. The chain carries TRBV30 and TRBJ1-6; no firm D call. The CDR3 runs to 13 residues. V shed 0 bases and J shed 8 bases, with 8 bases lying between them. Germline V gene data show CDR1 as GTSNPN and CDR2 as SVGIG (reference sequence). The CDR3 here is CAWSVDIYSPLHF. CDR3 nucleotides: TGTGCCTGGAGTGTAGACATCTATTCACCCCTCCACTTT.

This chain links TRBV2 with TRBJ2-1; no clear D. The CDR3 runs 14 residues. Trimming shortened V by 3 bases and J by 3 bases, and 9 bases separated the two germline ends. CDR1 is SNHLY, CDR2 FYNNEI, per germline. DNA for the CDR3: TGTGCCAGCAGTGATAAACTTAACTACAATGAGCAGTTCTTC. This gives the protein CASSDKLNYNEQFF.

The rearrangement links TRBV6-5 to TRBJ2-3; weak D call: TRBD2 (5 bases). Trimming removed 8 bases from V and 5 bases from J, with 11 bases in between. This CDR3 spans 12 amino acids. Germline loops: CDR1 MNHEY, CDR2 SVGAGI. CDR3 nucleotides: TGTGCCAGCCGGGGTTTCCAAGATACGCAGTATTTT. Protein: CASRGFQDTQYF.

This clone was seen repeatedly, ten times or more. This CDR3 reads CASSLQGFYNSPLHF. The CDR3 DNA follows: TGTGCCAGCAGCCTACAGGGATTCTATAATTCACCCCTCCACTTT. The V call is TRBV27, the J call TRBJ1-6, with D perhaps matching TRBD1 (6 bases). Between the trimmed V and J ends, which lost 6 bases and 3 bases, there was a span of 12 bases. This CDR3 region has 15 residues. Germline CDR1 is MNHEY and CDR2 is SMNVEV (reference sequence).

Details on this clone: Other DNA sequences in the same sample also yield this CDR3. The genes are TRBV6-5 and TRBJ2-3; possibly TRBD1 for D (6 bases). The CDR3 runs to 12 residues. V was shortened by 3 bases and J by 6 bases, with 7 bases between the two germline ends. Germline V gives CDR1 MNHEY, CDR2 SVGAGI. As DNA, the CDR3 is TGTGCCAGCAGTTATAGGGGGGATACGCAGTATTTT. This encodes CASSYRGDTQYF.